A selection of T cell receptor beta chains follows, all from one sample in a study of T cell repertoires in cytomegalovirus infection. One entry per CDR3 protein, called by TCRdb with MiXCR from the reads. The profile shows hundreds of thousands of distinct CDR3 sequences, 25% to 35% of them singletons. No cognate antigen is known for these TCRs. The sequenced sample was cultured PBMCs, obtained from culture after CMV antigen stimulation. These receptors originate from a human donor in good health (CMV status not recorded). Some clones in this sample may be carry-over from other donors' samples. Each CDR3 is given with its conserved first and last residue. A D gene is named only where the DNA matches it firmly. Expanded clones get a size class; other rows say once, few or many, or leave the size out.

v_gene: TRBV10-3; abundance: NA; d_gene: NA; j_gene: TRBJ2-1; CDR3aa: CAISERAEQNEQFF; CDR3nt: TGTGCCATCAGTGAGAGGGCAGAGCAGAATGAGCAGTTCTTC
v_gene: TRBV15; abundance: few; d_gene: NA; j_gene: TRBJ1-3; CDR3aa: CATSRDHSGGNTIYF; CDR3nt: TGTGCCACCAGCAGAGATCACTCGGGGGGAAACACCATATATTTT
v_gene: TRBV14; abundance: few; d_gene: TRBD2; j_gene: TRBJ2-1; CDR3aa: CASSQEPPVSGIFFRVGNEQFF; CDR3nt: TGTGCCAGCAGCCAAGAACCCCCGGTTAGCGGGATCTTTTTTCGTGTGGGCAATGAGCAGTTCTTC
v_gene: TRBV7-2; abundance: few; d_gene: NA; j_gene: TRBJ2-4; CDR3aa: CASRGLGEAKNIQYF; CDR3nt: TGTGCCAGCAGGGGCCTGGGGGAGGCCAAAAACATTCAGTACTTC
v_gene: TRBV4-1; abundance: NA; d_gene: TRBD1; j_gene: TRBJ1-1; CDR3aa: CASTPGGYTEAFF; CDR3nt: TGCGCCAGCACTCCAGGGGGTTACACTGAAGCTTTCTTT
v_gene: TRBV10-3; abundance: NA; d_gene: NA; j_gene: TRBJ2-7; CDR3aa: CAISTGESYEQYF; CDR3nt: TGTGCCATCAGTACGGGAGAGTCCTACGAGCAGTACTTC
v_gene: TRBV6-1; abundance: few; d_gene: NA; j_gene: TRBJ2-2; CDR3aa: CASSKGSSAGELFF; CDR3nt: TGTGCCAGCAGTAAAGGTTCATCGGCCGGGGAGCTGTTTTTT
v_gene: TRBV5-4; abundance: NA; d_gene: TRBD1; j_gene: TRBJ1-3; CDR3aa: CASSSTGGAIGNTIYF; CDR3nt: TGTGCCAGCAGCTCTACAGGGGGCGCGATTGGAAACACCATATATTTT
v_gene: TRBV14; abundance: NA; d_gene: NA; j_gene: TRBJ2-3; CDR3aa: CASSQDPGGGTDTQYF; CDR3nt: TGTGCCAGCAGCCAAGATCCTGGGGGCGGTACAGATACGCAGTATTTT
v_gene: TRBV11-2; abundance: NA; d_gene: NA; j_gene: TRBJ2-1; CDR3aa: CASSLDWQSHLSSYNEQFF; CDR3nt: TGTGCCAGCAGCTTAGATTGGCAGTCTCACCTGAGTTCCTACAATGAGCAGTTCTTC
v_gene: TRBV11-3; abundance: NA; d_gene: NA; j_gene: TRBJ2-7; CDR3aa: CASSLPDSSEQYF; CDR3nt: TGTGCCAGCAGCCTCCCGGACAGTAGCGAGCAGTACTTC
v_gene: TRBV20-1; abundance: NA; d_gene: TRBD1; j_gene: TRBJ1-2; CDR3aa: CSARSGTGRDGYTF; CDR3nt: TGCAGTGCTAGAAGCGGGACAGGGAGGGATGGCTACACCTTC
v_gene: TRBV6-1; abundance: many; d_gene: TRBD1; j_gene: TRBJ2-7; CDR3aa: CASSGRDRSYEQYF; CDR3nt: TGTGCCAGCAGTGGCCGGGACAGGTCCTACGAGCAGTACTTC
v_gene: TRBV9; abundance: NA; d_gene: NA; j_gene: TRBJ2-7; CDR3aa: CASSGILSGEQYF; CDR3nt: TGTGCCAGCAGCGGGATTTTAAGCGGGGAGCAGTACTTC
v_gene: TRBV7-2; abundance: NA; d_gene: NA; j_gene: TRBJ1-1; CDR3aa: CASSLGQGPEAFF; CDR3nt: TGTGCCAGCAGCTTAGGGCAGGGACCTGAAGCTTTCTTT
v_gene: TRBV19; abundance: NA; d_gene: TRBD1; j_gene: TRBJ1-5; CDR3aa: CASSTSQGGKQPQHF; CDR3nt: TGTGCCAGTAGTACTTCTCAGGGGGGAAAACAGCCCCAGCATTTT
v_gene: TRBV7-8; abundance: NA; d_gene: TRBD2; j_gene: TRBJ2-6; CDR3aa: CASSLALGGAGANVLTF; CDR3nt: TGTGCCAGCAGCTTAGCGCTCGGGGGGGCGGGGGCCAACGTCCTGACTTTC
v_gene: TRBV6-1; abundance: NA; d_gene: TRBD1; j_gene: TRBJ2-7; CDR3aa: CASRDRQGLSYEQYF; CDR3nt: TGTGCCAGCAGAGACAGACAGGGCCTCTCCTACGAGCAGTACTTC
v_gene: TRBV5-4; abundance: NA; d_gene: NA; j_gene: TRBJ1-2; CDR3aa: CASSDPSGQPNYGYTF; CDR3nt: TGTGCCAGCAGTGACCCGAGTGGACAGCCCAACTATGGCTACACCTTC
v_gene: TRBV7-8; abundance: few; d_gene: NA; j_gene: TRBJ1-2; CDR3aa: CASSLRRGANYGYTF; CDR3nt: TGTGCCAGCAGCTTAAGAAGGGGCGCGAACTATGGCTACACCTTC